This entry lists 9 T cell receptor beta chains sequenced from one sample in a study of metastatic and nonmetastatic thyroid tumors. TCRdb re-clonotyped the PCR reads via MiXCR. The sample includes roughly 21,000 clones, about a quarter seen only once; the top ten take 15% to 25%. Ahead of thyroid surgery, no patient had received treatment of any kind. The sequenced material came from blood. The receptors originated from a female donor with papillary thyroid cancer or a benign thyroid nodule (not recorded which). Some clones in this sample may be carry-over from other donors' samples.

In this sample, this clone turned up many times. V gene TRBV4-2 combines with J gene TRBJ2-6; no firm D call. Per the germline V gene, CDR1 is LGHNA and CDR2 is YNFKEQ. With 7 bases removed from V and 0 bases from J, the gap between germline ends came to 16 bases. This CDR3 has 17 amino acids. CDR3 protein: CASTVPSSFSGANVLTF. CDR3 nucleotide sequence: TGTGCCAGCACCGTCCCGTCCAGCTTCTCTGGGGCCAACGTCCTGACTTTC.

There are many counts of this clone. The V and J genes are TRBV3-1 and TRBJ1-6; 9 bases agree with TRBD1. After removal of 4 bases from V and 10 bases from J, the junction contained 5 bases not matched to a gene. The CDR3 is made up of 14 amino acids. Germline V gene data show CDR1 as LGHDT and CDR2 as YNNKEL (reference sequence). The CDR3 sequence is CASSRDRVSSPLHF. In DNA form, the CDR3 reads TGTGCCAGCAGCCGGGACAGGGTATCCTCACCCCTCCACTTT.

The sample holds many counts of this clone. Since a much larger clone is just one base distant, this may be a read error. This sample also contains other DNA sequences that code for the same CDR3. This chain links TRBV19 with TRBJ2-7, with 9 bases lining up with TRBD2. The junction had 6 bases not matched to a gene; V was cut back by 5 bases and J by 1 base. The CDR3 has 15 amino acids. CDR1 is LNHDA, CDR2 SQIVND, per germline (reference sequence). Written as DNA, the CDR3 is TGTGCCAGTAGTCCACTAGCGGGCCCGTCCTACGAGCAGTACTTC. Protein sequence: CASSPLAGPSYEQYF.

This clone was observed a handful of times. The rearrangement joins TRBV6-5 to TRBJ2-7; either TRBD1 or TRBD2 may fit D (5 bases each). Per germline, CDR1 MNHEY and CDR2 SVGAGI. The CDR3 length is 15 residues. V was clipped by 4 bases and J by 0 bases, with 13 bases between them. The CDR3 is CASSLSRGISYEQYF. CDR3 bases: TGTGCCAGCAGTTTATCGAGGGGTATCTCCTACGAGCAGTACTTC.

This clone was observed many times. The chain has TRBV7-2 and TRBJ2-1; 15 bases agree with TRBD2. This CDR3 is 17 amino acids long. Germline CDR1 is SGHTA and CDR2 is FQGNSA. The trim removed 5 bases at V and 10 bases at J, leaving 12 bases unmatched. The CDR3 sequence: CASSAHLGGTSGGEQFF. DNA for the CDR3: TGTGCCAGCAGCGCCCACCTGGGGGGGACTAGCGGGGGGGAGCAGTTCTTC.

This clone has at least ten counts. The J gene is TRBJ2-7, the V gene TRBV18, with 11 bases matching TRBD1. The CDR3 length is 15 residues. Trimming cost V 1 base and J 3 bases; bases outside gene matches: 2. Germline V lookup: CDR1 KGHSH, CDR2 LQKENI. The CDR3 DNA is TGTGCCAGCTCACCACTGGGACAGGGGGGCTACGAGCAGTACTTC. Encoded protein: CASSPLGQGGYEQYF.

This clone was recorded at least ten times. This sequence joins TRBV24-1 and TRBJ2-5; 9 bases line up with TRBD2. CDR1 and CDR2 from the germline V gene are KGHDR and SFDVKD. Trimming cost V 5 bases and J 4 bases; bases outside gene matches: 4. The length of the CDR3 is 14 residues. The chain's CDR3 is CATSVIAGVETQYF. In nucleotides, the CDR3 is TGTGCCACCAGTGTAATAGCGGGGGTAGAGACCCAGTACTTC.

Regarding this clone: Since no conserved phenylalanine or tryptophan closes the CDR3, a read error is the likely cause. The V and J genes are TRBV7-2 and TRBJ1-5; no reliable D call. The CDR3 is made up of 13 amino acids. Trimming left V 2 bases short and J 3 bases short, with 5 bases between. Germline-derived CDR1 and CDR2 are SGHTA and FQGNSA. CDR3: CASSLHHNQPQHL. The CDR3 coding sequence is TGTGCCAGCAGCTTACATCACAATCAGCCCCAGCATTTA.

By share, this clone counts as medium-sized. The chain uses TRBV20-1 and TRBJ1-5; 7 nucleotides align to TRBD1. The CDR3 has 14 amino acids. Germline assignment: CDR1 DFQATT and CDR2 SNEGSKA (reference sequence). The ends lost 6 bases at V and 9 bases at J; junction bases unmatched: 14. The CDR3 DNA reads TGCAGTGCGAGACCAGGACAGGTGAGGACGCCCCAGCATTTT. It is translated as CSARPGQVRTPQHF.